Below are 14 T cell receptor beta chains sequenced from a single sample in a study of cytomegalovirus exposure and HLA in healthy donors. The PCR employed 60 Vbeta primers together with 13 Jbeta primers. Sequencing was performed with immunoSEQ multiplex PCR; in TCRdb, only in-frame clones are kept and a portion is missing. The table includes about 78,000 clones, 75% to 90% detected once. Sequenced sample: PBMCs. Receptors originate from a middle-aged man in good health and CMV-seropositive.

This clone was observed a handful of times. The chain combines TRBV7-8 with TRBJ2-1, with 11 bases identical to TRBD2. The trim removed 3 bases at V and 5 bases at J, leaving 9 bases unmatched. The germline V gene has CDR1 SGHVS and CDR2 FQNEAQ. The CDR3 covers 17 residues. CDR3 in DNA: TGTGCCAGCAGCTTGGGTATAGCGGGAGGGCCCCACAATGAGCAGTTCTTC. This codes for CASSLGIAGGPHNEQFF.

This rearrangement joins TRBV30 to TRBJ2-2, with TRBD2 matching 12 bases. From germline, CDR1 is GTSNPN and CDR2 SVGIG (reference sequence). Trimming at V came to 7 bases and at J to 6 bases, leaving 6 bases not matched to a gene. This CDR3 spans 14 amino acids. The CDR3 coding sequence is TGTGCCTCAAGGACTAGCGGGAATTCCGGGGAGCTGTTTTTT. Translation gives CASRTSGNSGELFF.

V is TRBV5-1 and J is TRBJ1-1, with D tentatively TRBD1 (6 bases). The CDR3 has 13 amino acids. Trimming shortened V by 5 bases and J by 4 bases, and 12 bases separated the two germline ends. Germline CDR1 and CDR2: SGHRS and YFSETQ. CDR3 sequence: CASRIDRSTEAFF. The CDR3 coding sequence is TGCGCCAGCAGAATCGACAGGTCCACTGAAGCTTTCTTT.

V and J are TRBV5-1 and TRBJ2-1; TRBD2 matches 11 bases. Per the germline V gene, CDR1 is SGHRS and CDR2 is YFSETQ. This CDR3 contains 18 residues. V trimming: 0 bases; J trimming: 0 bases; junction bases outside the gene matches: 5. This chain's CDR3 is CASSLESSGRSSYNEQFF. CDR3 sequence (DNA): TGCGCCAGCAGCTTGGAGTCTAGCGGGAGGAGCTCCTACAATGAGCAGTTCTTC.

This chain connects TRBV5-4 to TRBJ2-3, with D possibly TRBD2 on 6 matching bases. The CDR3 length is 16 residues. The V gene lost 4 bases and the J gene lost 0 bases, with 15 bases spanning the gap. The germline CDR1 and CDR2 sequences are SGHNT and YYREEE (reference sequence). The CDR3 protein is CASSPGTSRSTDTQYF. For the CDR3, the DNA is TGTGCCAGCAGCCCGGGAACTAGCCGGAGCACAGATACGCAGTATTTT.

V and J are TRBV5-6 and TRBJ2-5, with 10 positions matching TRBD2. Germline-derived CDR1 and CDR2 are SGHDT and YYEEEE. The ends lost 1 base at V and 5 bases at J; junction bases unmatched: 8. The CDR3 is 16 amino acids. The CDR3 spells CASSLSPSGSWETQYF. The CDR3 region has the DNA TGTGCCAGCAGCTTGTCGCCTAGCGGGAGTTGGGAGACCCAGTACTTC.

The chain is built from TRBV5-1 and TRBJ1-5; D remains ambiguous. In germline, CDR1 is SGHRS, CDR2 YFSETQ. Trimming pared 0 bases from V and 4 bases from J, leaving 11 bases between. The CDR3 has 15 amino acids. CDR3 nucleotides: TGCGCCAGCAGCTTGGGGCCTAGCGGTAATCAGCCCCAGCATTTT. Its protein is CASSLGPSGNQPQHF.

This clone appeared a single time. This chain links TRBV6-1 with TRBJ1-2, with D tentatively TRBD1 (6 bases). The CDR3 is 13 residues long. V lost 5 bases and J lost 2, with 9 bases in between. In germline, CDR1 is MNHNS, CDR2 SASEGT. CDR3 sequence (DNA): TGTGCCAGCAGTACGACAGGCAACTATGGCTACACCTTC. This encodes CASSTTGNYGYTF.

The chain combines TRBV30 with TRBJ2-2; perhaps TRBD1 as D (6 bases). V lost 5 bases to trimming and J lost 0 bases, with 13 bases between them. Germline V lookup: CDR1 GTSNPN, CDR2 SVGIG (reference sequence). The CDR3 sequence is 15 residues long. The CDR3 bases are TGTGCCTGGGACGCCGGGACAACGAACACCGGGGAGCTGTTTTTT. Amino acid sequence: CAWDAGTTNTGELFF.

About this clone: Sequence at one end of the junction differs from germline and may be a read error. The CDR3 region has the DNA TGTGCTAGCAGCTTAAATCCTGTCGGACAAGGGGCAACCGGGGAGCTGTTTTTT. It specifies CASSLNPVGQGATGELFF. The chain joins TRBV7-7 to TRBJ2-2, with D perhaps TRBD1 (5 bases). The CDR3 contains 18 residues. Germline values: CDR1 SSHAT, CDR2 FNYEAQ (reference sequence). Full variable domain (outside the CDR3, taken from reference TRBV7-7 and TRBJ2-2): GAGVSQSPRYKVTKRGQDVTLRCDPISSHATLYWYQQALGQGPEFLTYFNYEAQPDKSGLPSDRFSAERPEGSISTLTIQRTEQRDSAMYRCASSLNPVGQGATGELFFGEGSRLTVL.

This rearrangement joins TRBV5-8 to TRBJ2-5; tentative D call: TRBD1 (6 bases). The J call is doubtful: the DNA matches TRBJ2-7 better. CDR3 length: 15 residues. CDR1 SGHTS and CDR2 YDEGEE come from the germline V gene. The CDR3 protein is CASSAPGHYTYEQYF. DNA for the CDR3: TGTGCCAGCAGCGCTCCGGGACACTATACCTACGAGCAGTACTTC.

In DNA, the CDR3 is TGTGCCAGCTCACCAAATAGAGCGGCCCCGTCTAGCACAGATACGCAGTATTTT. This sequence encodes CASSPNRAAPSSTDTQYF. The chain uses TRBV18 and TRBJ2-3; possible D gene TRBD2, 5 bases. Trimming pared 2 bases from V and 0 bases from J, leaving 18 bases between. The CDR3 extends over 18 amino acids. Germline V lookup: CDR1 KGHSH, CDR2 LQKENI.

V gene TRBV5-4 combines with J gene TRBJ2-7; no definite D call. CDR3 length equals 14 residues. Germline lookup yields CDR1 SGHNT and CDR2 YYREEE (reference sequence). V gave up 0 bases and J gave up 2 bases, with 9 bases separating them. CDR3 region: CASSLGETPYEQYF. DNA for the CDR3: TGTGCCAGCAGCTTGGGCGAGACACCCTACGAGCAGTACTTC. Supplemented by reference TRBV5-4 and TRBJ2-7, the full variable domain reads ETGVTQSPTHLIKTRGQQVTLRCSSQSGHNTVSWYQQALGQGPQFIFQYYREEENGRGNFPPRFSGLQFPNYSSELNVNALELDDSALYLCASSLGETPYEQYFGPGTRLTVT.

V usage is TRBV2 and J usage is TRBJ1-1, with D uncertain. With 6 bases removed from V and 1 base from J, the gap between germline ends came to 12 bases. The CDR3 contains 14 residues. The germline V gene has CDR1 SNHLY and CDR2 FYNNEI. The CDR3 spells CASSDTDSNTEAFF. The CDR3 bases are TGTGCCAGCAGCGACACGGACTCGAACACTGAAGCTTTCTTT.